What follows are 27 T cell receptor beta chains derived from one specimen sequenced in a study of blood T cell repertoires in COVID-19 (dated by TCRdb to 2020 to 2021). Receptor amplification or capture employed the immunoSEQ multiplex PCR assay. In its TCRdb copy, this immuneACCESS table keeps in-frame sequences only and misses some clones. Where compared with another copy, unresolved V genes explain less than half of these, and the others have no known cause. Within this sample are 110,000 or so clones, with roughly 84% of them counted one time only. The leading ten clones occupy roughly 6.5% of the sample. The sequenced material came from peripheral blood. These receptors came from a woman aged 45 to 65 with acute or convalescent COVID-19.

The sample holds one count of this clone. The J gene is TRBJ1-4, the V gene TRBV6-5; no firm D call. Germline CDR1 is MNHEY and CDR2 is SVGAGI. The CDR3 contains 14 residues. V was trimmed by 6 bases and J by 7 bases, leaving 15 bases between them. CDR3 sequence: CASSSVLRGEKLFF. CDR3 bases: TGTGCCAGCAGCTCGGTCCTGAGAGGTGAAAAACTGTTTTTT.

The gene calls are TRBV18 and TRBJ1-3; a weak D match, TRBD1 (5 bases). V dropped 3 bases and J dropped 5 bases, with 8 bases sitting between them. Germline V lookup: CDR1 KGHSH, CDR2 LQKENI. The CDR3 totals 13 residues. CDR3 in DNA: TGTGCCAGCTCACCCCAGGACAGAAACACCATATATTTT. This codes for CASSPQDRNTIYF.

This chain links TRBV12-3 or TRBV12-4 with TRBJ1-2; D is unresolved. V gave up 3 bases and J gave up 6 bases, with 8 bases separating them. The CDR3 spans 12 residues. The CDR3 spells CASSFSGNGYTF. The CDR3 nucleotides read TGTGCCAGCAGTTTTTCCGGGAATGGCTACACCTTC.

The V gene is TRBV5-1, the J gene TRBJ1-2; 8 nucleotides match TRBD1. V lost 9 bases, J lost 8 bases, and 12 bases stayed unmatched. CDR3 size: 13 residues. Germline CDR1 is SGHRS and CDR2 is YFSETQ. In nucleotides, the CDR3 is TGCGCCACCGTGACCGACAGGGGAGAGGGCTACACCTTC. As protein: CATVTDRGEGYTF.

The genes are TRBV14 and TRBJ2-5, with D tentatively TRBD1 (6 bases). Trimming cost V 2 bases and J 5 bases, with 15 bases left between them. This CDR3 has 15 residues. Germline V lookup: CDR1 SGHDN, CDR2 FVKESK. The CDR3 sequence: CASSQRQGLTETQYF. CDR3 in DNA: TGTGCCAGCAGCCAAAGGCAGGGGTTAACGGAGACCCAGTACTTC.

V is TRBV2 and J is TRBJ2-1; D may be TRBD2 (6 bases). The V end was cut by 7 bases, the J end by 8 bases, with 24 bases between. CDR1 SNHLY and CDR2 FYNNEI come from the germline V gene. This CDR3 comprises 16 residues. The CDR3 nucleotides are TGTGCCAGCAAAGGGAGGTGGGGCAGCCGGTTGGATGAGCAGTTCTTC. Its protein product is CASKGRWGSRLDEQFF.

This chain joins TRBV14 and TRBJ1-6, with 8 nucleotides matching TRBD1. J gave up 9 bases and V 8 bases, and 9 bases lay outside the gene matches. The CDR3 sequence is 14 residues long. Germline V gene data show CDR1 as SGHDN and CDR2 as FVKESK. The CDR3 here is CASSLTGGISPLHF. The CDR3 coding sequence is TGTGCCAGCTCCCTAACAGGGGGGATTTCACCCCTCCACTTT. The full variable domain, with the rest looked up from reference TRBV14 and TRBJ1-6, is EAGVTQFPSHSVIEKGQTVTLRCDPISGHDNLYWYRRVMGKEIKFLLHFVKESKQDESGMPNNRFLAERTGGTYSTLKVQPAELEDSGVYFCASSLTGGISPLHFGNGTRLTVT.

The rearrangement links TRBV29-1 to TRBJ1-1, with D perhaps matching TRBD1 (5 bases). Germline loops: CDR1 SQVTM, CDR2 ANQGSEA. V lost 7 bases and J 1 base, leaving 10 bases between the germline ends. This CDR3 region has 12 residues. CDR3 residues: CSATVSNTEAFF. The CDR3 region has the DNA TGCAGCGCGACAGTTTCGAACACTGAAGCTTTCTTT.

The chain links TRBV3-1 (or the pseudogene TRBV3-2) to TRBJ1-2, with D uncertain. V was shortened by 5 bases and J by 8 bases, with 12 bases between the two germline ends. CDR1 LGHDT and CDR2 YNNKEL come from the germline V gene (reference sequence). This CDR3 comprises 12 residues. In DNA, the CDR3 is TGTGCCAGCAGCAACGGAGCGGGAGGCTACACCTTC. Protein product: CASSNGAGGYTF.

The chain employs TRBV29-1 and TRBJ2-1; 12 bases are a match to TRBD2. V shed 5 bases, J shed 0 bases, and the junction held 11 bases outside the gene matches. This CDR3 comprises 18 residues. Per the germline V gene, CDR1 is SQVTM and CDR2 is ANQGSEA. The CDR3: CSVFSRGLAGSSYNEQFF. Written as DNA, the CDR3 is TGCAGCGTTTTCAGCCGAGGACTAGCGGGGTCCTCCTACAATGAGCAGTTCTTC.

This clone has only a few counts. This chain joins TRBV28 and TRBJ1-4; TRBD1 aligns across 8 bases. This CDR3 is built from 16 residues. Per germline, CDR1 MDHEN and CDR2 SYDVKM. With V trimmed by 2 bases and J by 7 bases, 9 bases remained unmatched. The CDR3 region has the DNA TGTGCCAGCAGTTTAGGCAGGGGGCAACGGGGTGAAAAACTGTTTTTT. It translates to CASSLGRGQRGEKLFF.

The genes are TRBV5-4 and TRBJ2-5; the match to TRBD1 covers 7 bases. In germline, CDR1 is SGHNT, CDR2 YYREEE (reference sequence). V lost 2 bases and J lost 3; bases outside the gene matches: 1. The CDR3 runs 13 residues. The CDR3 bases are TGTGCCAGCAGCTTCCAGGGGGAAGAGACCCAGTACTTC. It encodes CASSFQGEETQYF.

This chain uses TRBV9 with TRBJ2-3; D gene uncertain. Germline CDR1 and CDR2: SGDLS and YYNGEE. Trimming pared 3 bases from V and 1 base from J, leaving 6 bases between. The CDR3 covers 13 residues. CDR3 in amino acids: CASSALGTDTQYF. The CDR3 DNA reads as TGTGCCAGCAGCGCTTTAGGCACAGATACGCAGTATTTT.

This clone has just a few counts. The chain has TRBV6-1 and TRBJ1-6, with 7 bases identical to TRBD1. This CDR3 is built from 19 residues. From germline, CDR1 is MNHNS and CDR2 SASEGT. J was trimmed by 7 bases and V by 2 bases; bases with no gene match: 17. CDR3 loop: CASSELKGEGGWRNSPLHF. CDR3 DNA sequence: TGTGCCAGCAGTGAACTTAAAGGGGAAGGGGGCTGGCGGAATTCACCCCTCCACTTT.

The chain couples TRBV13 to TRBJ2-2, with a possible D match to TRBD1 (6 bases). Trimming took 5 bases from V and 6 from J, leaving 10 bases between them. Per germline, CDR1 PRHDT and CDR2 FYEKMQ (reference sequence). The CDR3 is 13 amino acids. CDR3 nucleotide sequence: TGTGCCAGCAGCAACAGGGTTCCCGGGGAGCTGTTTTTT. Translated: CASSNRVPGELFF.

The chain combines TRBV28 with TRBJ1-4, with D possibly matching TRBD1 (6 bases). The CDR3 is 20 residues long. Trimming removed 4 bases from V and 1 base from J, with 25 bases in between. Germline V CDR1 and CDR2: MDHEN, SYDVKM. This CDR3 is CASSSPPGKKGEGTNEKLFF. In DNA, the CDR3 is TGTGCCAGCAGTTCCCCCCCCGGGAAAAAGGGGGAGGGAACTAATGAAAAACTGTTTTTT.

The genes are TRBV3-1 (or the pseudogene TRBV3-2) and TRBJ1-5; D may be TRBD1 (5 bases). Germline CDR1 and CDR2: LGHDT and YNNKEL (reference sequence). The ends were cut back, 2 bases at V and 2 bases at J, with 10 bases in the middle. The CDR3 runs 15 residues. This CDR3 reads CASSQTGGGNQPQHF. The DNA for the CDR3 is TGTGCCAGCAGCCAAACGGGAGGGGGCAATCAGCCCCAGCATTTT.

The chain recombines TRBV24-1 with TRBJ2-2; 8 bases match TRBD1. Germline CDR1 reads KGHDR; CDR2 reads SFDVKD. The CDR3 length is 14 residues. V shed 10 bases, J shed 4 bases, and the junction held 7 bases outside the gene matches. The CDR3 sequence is CATRGQGGTGELFF. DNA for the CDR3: TGTGCCACGAGAGGACAGGGCGGCACCGGGGAGCTGTTTTTT.

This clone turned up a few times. The CDR3 bases are TGTGCCAGCAGTACCCCAGGGGGCACCTACGAGCAGTACTTC. Translation gives CASSTPGGTYEQYF. The genes are TRBV6-5 and TRBJ2-7, with 8 bases aligning to TRBD1. CDR1 MNHEY and CDR2 SVGAGI come from the germline V gene. This CDR3 comprises 14 residues. J lost 2 bases, V lost 5 bases, and 5 bases had no gene match.

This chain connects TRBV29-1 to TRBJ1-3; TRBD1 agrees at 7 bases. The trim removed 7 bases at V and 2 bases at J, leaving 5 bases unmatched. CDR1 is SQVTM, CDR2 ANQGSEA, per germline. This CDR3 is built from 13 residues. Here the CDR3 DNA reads TGCAGCGGTAAACAGGGGACTGGAAACACCATATATTTT. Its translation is CSGKQGTGNTIYF. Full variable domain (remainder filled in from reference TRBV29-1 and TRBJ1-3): SAVISQKPSRDICQRGTSLTIQCQVDSQVTMMFWYRQQPGQSLTLIATANQGSEATYESGFVIDKFPISRPNLTFSTLTVSNMSPEDSSIYLCSGKQGTGNTIYFGEGSWLTVV.

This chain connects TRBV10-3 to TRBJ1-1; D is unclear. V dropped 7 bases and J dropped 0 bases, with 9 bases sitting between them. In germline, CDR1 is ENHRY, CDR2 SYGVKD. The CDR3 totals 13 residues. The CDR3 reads CAITQNMNTEAFF. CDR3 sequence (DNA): TGTGCCATCACGCAGAACATGAACACTGAAGCTTTCTTT.

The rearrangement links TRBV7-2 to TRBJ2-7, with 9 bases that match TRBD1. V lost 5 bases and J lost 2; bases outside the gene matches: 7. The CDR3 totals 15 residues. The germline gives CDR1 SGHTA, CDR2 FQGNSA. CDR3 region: CASSRGQGIPYEQYF. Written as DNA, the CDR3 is TGTGCCAGCAGCCGCGGACAGGGGATTCCCTACGAGCAGTACTTC.

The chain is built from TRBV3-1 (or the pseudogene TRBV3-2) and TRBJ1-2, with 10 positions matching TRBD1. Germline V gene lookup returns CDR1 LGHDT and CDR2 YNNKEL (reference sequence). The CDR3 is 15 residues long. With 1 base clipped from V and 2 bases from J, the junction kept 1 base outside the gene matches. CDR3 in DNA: TGTGCCAGCAGCCAAGGGGGACAGGGGAACTATGGCTACACCTTC. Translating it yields CASSQGGQGNYGYTF.

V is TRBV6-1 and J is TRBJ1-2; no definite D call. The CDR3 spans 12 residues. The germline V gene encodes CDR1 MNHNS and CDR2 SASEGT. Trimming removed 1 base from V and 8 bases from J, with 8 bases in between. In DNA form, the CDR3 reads TGTGCCAGCAGTGAAGGAGTCGGGGGCTACACCTTC. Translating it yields CASSEGVGGYTF.

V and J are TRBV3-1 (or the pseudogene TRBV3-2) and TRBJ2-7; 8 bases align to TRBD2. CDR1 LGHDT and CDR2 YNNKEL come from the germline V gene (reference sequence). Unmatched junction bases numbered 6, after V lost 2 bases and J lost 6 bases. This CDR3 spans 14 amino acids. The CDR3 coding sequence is TGTGCCAGCAGCCAATACCCGGGGGGGTCCGAGCAGTACTTC. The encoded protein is CASSQYPGGSEQYF.

As DNA, the CDR3 is TGTGCCAGCAGCTCCACAAGTGGCTACACCTTC. Protein product: CASSSTSGYTF. The chain is built from TRBV12-3 or TRBV12-4 and TRBJ1-2; unclear D gene. The CDR3 loop spans 11 amino acids. V lost 6 bases to trimming and J lost 7 bases, with 9 bases between them.

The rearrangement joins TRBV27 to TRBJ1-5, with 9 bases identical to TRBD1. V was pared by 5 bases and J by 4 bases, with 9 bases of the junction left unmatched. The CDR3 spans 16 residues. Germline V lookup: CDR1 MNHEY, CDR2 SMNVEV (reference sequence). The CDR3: CASSRSGTGLNQPQHF. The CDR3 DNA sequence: TGTGCCAGCAGTCGCTCCGGGACAGGGCTAAATCAGCCCCAGCATTTT.